Shown below are 20 T cell receptor beta chains from a single sample sequenced in a study of blood T cells in healthy people across ages. Alongside a J-beta primer mix, a sample-barcoded 5' primer served in a second PCR lasting about 6 to 11 cycles. TCRdb ran MiXCR on the 5' RACE reads and lists one entry per CDR3 protein. The table shows about 800,000 distinct CDR3 sequences, with roughly 25% occurring only once. This sample was shared with a second study, whose subject was T cells of mothers and their children.

Source material: blood. The receptor source for this set is a boy between 5 and 17 years old in good health.

This chain uses TRBV7-9 with TRBJ2-5; no firm D call. Trimming shortened V by 5 bases and J by 2 bases, and 12 bases separated the two germline ends. Germline CDR1 and CDR2: SEHNR and FQNEAQ (reference sequence). This CDR3 region has 14 residues. This CDR3 reads CASSAPNGQETQYF. The DNA of the CDR3 is TGTGCCAGCAGCGCTCCTAACGGACAAGAGACCCAGTACTTC. Drawing the rest from reference TRBV7-9 and TRBJ2-5, the complete variable domain is DTGVSQNPRHKITKRGQNVTFRCDPISEHNRLYWYRQTLGQGPEFLTYFQNEAQLEKSRLLSDRFSAERPKGSFSTLEIQRTEQGDSAMYLCASSAPNGQETQYFGPGTRLLVL.

The V call is TRBV15, the J call TRBJ2-3; D remains unclear. Looked up from germline, CDR1 is LNHNV and CDR2 is YYDKDF (reference sequence). CDR3 length: 16 amino acids. The V gene lost 0 bases and the J gene lost 4 bases, with 14 bases spanning the gap. DNA for the CDR3: TGTGCCACCAGCAGAGATGGCAGCGTAGTATCAGATACGCAGTATTTT. Translation gives CATSRDGSVVSDTQYF.

This clonotype was observed a single time. The chain links TRBV4-1 to TRBJ2-1; tentatively, D is TRBD1 (5 bases). The V end was cut by 1 base, the J end by 0 bases, with 13 bases between. CDR1 is MGHRA, CDR2 YSYEKL, per germline. The CDR3 contains 17 residues. The CDR3 loop is CASSQVGATSSYNEQFF. Written as DNA, the CDR3 is TGCGCCAGCAGCCAAGTTGGGGCTACAAGCTCCTACAATGAGCAGTTCTTC.

For the CDR3, the DNA is TGTGCCAGCAGTGAAAGGCCTGGACAAGTAAAAAACATTCAGTACTTC. Translating gives CASSERPGQVKNIQYF. The chain recombines TRBV6-1 with TRBJ2-4; D may be TRBD1 (5 bases). CDR3 length: 16 amino acids. V lost 2 bases, J lost 4 bases, and 15 bases lay in between. CDR1 is MNHNS and CDR2 is SASEGT in the germline V gene.

This clonotype was counted between two and nine times. V is TRBV10-3 and J is TRBJ2-7, with no clear D. Trimming shortened V by 2 bases and J by 0 bases, and 11 bases separated the two germline ends. In germline, CDR1 is ENHRY, CDR2 SYGVKD. This CDR3 is 15 amino acids long. CDR3 DNA sequence: TGTGCCATCAGTGAGGGACGACCCAGCTCCTACGAGCAGTACTTC. Translation gives CAISEGRPSSYEQYF.

A few counts support this clonotype. The chain links TRBV12-3 or TRBV12-4 to TRBJ2-5; TRBD1 aligns across 9 bases. The J call may be faulty, since TRBJ2-7 better matches the DNA end. The CDR3 covers 14 residues. The CDR3: CASSKQGAIYEQYF. In DNA, the CDR3 is TGTGCCAGCAGCAAACAGGGGGCAATCTACGAGCAGTACTTC.

The chain has TRBV20-1 and TRBJ1-1; TRBD1 agrees at 7 bases. V lost 5 bases and J lost 1; bases outside the gene matches: 10. CDR3 length: 15 amino acids. Germline CDR1 and CDR2: DFQATT and SNEGSKA (reference sequence). This chain's CDR3 is CSAFTRGGANTEAFF. The CDR3 nucleotides are TGCAGTGCTTTTACCCGAGGGGGCGCGAACACTGAAGCTTTCTTT.

V gene TRBV5-1 combines with J gene TRBJ2-5; 10 nucleotides agree with TRBD2. This CDR3 is 16 amino acids long. Germline CDR1 and CDR2: SGHRS and YFSETQ. With 4 bases clipped from V and 1 base from J, the junction kept 7 bases outside the gene matches. The CDR3 sequence: CASSPNSGGGQETQYF. CDR3 nucleotides: TGCGCCAGCAGCCCCAACAGCGGGGGGGGCCAAGAGACCCAGTACTTC.

Details on this clonotype: Relative to the germline gene, one junction end is altered; a read error may explain this. V and J are TRBV28 and TRBJ2-6; 7 bases fit TRBD1. This CDR3 has 18 amino acids. Per the germline V gene, CDR1 is MDHEN and CDR2 is SYDVKM. This chain's CDR3 is CTSRARTGPRSGANVLTF. CDR3 in DNA: TGTACCAGCAGAGCCCGGACAGGCCCTCGCTCTGGGGCCAACGTCCTGACTTTC.

The rearrangement links TRBV4-3 to TRBJ2-1; possibly TRBD2 for D (6 bases). The V end was cut by 0 bases, the J end by 0 bases, with 15 bases between. Germline V lookup: CDR1 LGHNA, CDR2 YSLEER. CDR3 size: 18 residues. DNA of the CDR3: TGCGCCAGCAGCCAAGACGGACGTGCTAGCGCCTCCTACAATGAGCAGTTCTTC. Protein product: CASSQDGRASASYNEQFF.

In regard to this clonotype: One end of the junction is discordant with germline, which a read error may explain. The chain uses TRBV7-2 and TRBJ1-1; D call uncertain. Germline V gene data show CDR1 as SGHTA and CDR2 as FQGNSA. The CDR3 extends over 13 amino acids. The CDR3 DNA sequence: TGTGCCAGCAGCTTACCCCCTAACACTGAGGCTTCCTTT. Protein sequence: CASSLPPNTEASF.

This clonotype was counted only a few times. CDR3 residues: CASRESYNSPLHF. In DNA, the CDR3 is TGCGCCAGCAGGGAGTCCTATAATTCACCCCTCCACTTT. The chain has TRBV5-1 and TRBJ1-6; D uncertain. The CDR3 spans 13 residues. CDR1 and CDR2 from the germline V gene are SGHRS and YFSETQ. V was shortened by 5 bases and J by 1 base, with 4 bases between the two germline ends.

This clonotype was found a few times. The chain recombines TRBV7-2 with TRBJ2-5; TRBD1 aligns across 10 bases. This CDR3 contains 15 residues. V was pared by 5 bases and J by 3 bases, with 6 bases of the junction left unmatched. The germline CDR1 and CDR2 sequences are SGHTA and FQGNSA. CDR3 nucleotide sequence: TGTGCCAGCAGCCCCGGACAGGGGGGGGAAGAGACCCAGTACTTC. Translation: CASSPGQGGEETQYF.

The chain employs TRBV6-5 and TRBJ1-2, with a possible D match to TRBD1 (5 bases). Trimming removed 1 base from V and 6 bases from J, with 15 bases in between. CDR3 size: 15 residues. The germline gives CDR1 MNHEY, CDR2 SVGAGI. The CDR3 nucleotides read TGTGCCAGCAGTTACTGTCCACAGGAAACCCATGGCTACACCTTC. Protein product: CASSYCPQETHGYTF.

As DNA, the CDR3 is TGTGCCAGCTCCTCTCTCTCAACCCTGTTTTTT. This codes for CASSSLSTLFF. The chain combines TRBV12-3 or TRBV12-4 with TRBJ1-4; the D is unclear. The length of the CDR3 is 11 residues. Trimming took off 8 bases at V and 14 bases at J, with 15 bases between the two ends.

The gene calls are TRBV7-9 and TRBJ2-3; D unresolved. The CDR3 loop spans 14 amino acids. The germline V and J ends were trimmed by 5 bases and 4 bases, with 13 bases remaining between them. Germline CDR1 is SEHNR and CDR2 is FQNEAQ (reference sequence). DNA of the CDR3: TGTGCCAGCAGCCCAGGAATAGGGCCAGATACGCAGTATTTT. Translation gives CASSPGIGPDTQYF. Full variable domain (outside the CDR3, taken from reference TRBV7-9 and TRBJ2-3): DTGVSQNPRHKITKRGQNVTFRCDPISEHNRLYWYRQTLGQGPEFLTYFQNEAQLEKSRLLSDRFSAERPKGSFSTLEIQRTEQGDSAMYLCASSPGIGPDTQYFGPGTRLTVL.

This clonotype was recorded a few times. The chain uses TRBV19 and TRBJ2-5; TRBD2 aligns across 12 bases. This CDR3 is built from 17 residues. With V trimmed by 2 bases and J by 5 bases, 9 bases remained unmatched. The V gene's germline CDR1 is LNHDA and CDR2 SQIVND (reference sequence). CDR3 DNA: TGTGCCAGTAGTATAAAAATAAGACTAGCGGGGGACGAGACCCAGTACTTC. It codes for CASSIKIRLAGDETQYF.

This chain joins TRBV4-3 and TRBJ2-3; D gene ambiguous. Trimming took 4 bases from V and 1 from J, leaving 12 bases between them. CDR3 size: 15 residues. Germline assignment: CDR1 LGHNA and CDR2 YSLEER. Written as DNA, the CDR3 is TGCGCCAGCAGCCCAATGAGTGGGGGCACAGATACGCAGTATTTT. It codes for CASSPMSGGTDTQYF.

This chain connects TRBV20-1 to TRBJ2-7; 7 positions match TRBD2. The germline V gene has CDR1 DFQATT and CDR2 SNEGSKA (reference sequence). The CDR3 has 12 amino acids. Trimming cost V 6 bases and J 6 bases; bases outside gene matches: 8. CDR3 sequence: CSARAGASEQYF. In nucleotides, the CDR3 is TGCAGTGCGAGGGCGGGAGCGAGCGAGCAGTACTTC.

This clonotype has more than one count but fewer than ten. The chain carries TRBV7-3 and TRBJ2-4; TRBD2 matches at 7 bases. The V gene end was trimmed by 5 bases and the J gene end by 6 bases; junction bases not matched to a gene: 4. The CDR3 is 13 residues long. The germline V gene encodes CDR1 SGHTA and CDR2 FQGTGA. The CDR3 loop is CASSPSGGNIQYF. CDR3 coding DNA: TGTGCCAGCAGCCCTAGCGGTGGAAACATTCAGTACTTC.